The TCR beta chain under discussion was sequenced for a study of human versus mouse CDR3 diversity and MHC coevolution. This table comes from immunoSEQ multiplex PCR, and its TCRdb copy is limited to in-frame clones, with some not included. The sample consists of tens of thousands of clones, 80% to 95% of them appearing once. The table lists this clone with a count of one. The antigen is not known. Study-wide findings and caveats: Most of the three human donors had the lowest clonal inequality. Around 1.5 million TCR beta clonotypes were estimated for humans, the largest repertoire.

This CDR3 is 13 amino acids long. Germline lookup yields CDR1 SGHRS and CDR2 YFSETQ. Trimming took 6 bases from V and 2 from J, leaving 8 bases between them. The receptor's source is a person between 30 and 69 years old in good health. The sequenced sample was naive CD4+ T cells from blood. As to subset: CD45RO-negative CD62L-positive naive CD4 T cells. The chain joins TRBV5-1 to TRBJ1-4, with D hard to call. CDR3 coding DNA: TGCGCCAGCAAGACATATACTAATGAAAAACTGTTTTTT. It translates to CASKTYTNEKLFF.